This is a list of T cell receptor beta chains from one sample in a study of spatial heterogeneity in lung cancer. TCRdb recomputed calls from the 5' RACE reads with MiXCR, one row per CDR3 protein. This table has about 50,000 distinct CDR3 sequences, 7.5% to 8% appearing once. Sequenced material: PBMCs, taken at surgery. The source of these receptors is a female donor with early-stage non-small cell lung cancer. CDR3s include the opening cysteine and the closing phenylalanine or tryptophan. A D gene is named only where the DNA matches it firmly. Size tells how often a clone was seen (once, few, many) or the class of an expanded clone, and some rows leave it out.

>TRBV30|TRBD1|few|TRBJ2-5
TGTGCCTGGAGGACAGGGTTCACCCAGTACTTC
CAWRTGFTQYF
>TRBV6-2/TRBV6-3|NA|NA|TRBJ1-5
TGTGCCAGCAGTTACGAGGGGTATCAGCCCCAGCATTTT
CASSYEGYQPQHF
>TRBV4-3|NA|many|TRBJ1-5
TGCGCCAGCAGCCAAGAACGGGGGCGAAATCAGCCCCAGCATTTT
CASSQERGRNQPQHF
>TRBV11-2|NA|few|TRBJ1-1
TGTGCCAGCAGCCCGTACACAGGGATCAACACTGAAGCTTTCTTT
CASSPYTGINTEAFF
>TRBV11-2|NA|many|TRBJ2-2
TGTGCCAGCAGCCTTAGGATGACAGGCCCGAACACCGGGGAGCTGTTTTTT
CASSLRMTGPNTGELFF
>TRBV19|NA|few|TRBJ2-7
TGTGCCAGTAGTATAGATCAAGAGGTCCGGGACTTTTCCTACGAGCAGTACTTC
CASSIDQEVRDFSYEQYF
>TRBV7-9|NA|NA|TRBJ1-5
TGTGCCAGCAGCCCCCTAATAGGGGGGAATCAGCCCCAGCATTTT
CASSPLIGGNQPQHF
>TRBV7-9|NA|few|TRBJ2-7
TGTGCCAGCAGCTTGGAGGACCTCGAGCAGTACTTC
CASSLEDLEQYF
>TRBV19|TRBD1|NA|TRBJ1-5
TGTGCCAGTAGCCATCCGGGGACAGGGGGAGATAATCAGCCCCAGCATTTT
CASSHPGTGGDNQPQHF
>TRBV9|TRBD1|many|TRBJ1-1
TGTGCCAGCAGCGTAGGGGGACAGGGGAACACTGAAGCTTTCTTT
CASSVGGQGNTEAFF
>TRBV19|TRBD1|many|TRBJ1-5
TGTGCCAGTAGTACCCGGACAGGGGGGAGCAATCAGCCCCAGCATTTT
CASSTRTGGSNQPQHF
>TRBV7-9|TRBD1|few|TRBJ2-4
TGTGCCAGCAGCTGGACCGCCGGGACAGGCCCAGGCATTCAGTACTTC
CASSWTAGTGPGIQYF
>TRBV21-1|NA|few|TRBJ1-1
TGTGCCAGCAGCACAAAGGGGGGATATTGGACAGGTAACACTGAAGCTTTCTTT
CASSTKGGYWTGNTEAFF
>TRBV3-1|NA|many|TRBJ2-7
TGTGCCAGCAGCCAAGTAAACGGGCGAAACACCGGAGAGCAGTACTTC
CASSQVNGRNTGEQYF
>TRBV12-3/TRBV12-4|NA|medium-sized|TRBJ2-3
TGTGCCAGCAATCACCGGAGGGGGGCAGATACGCAGTATTTT
CASNHRRGADTQYF
>TRBV5-4|NA|many|TRBJ2-5
TGTGCCAGCAGCTTGGCGGGGGCCCAAGAGACCCAGTACTTC
CASSLAGAQETQYF
>TRBV29-1|TRBD2|NA|TRBJ2-3
TGCAGCGTTGAGCTAGCGGGGGCCCCCTCCACGCAGTATTTT
CSVELAGAPSTQYF
>TRBV13|TRBD1|many|TRBJ1-2
TGTGCCAGCAGCTTATCCGCGACAGGGAACTATGGCTACACCTTC
CASSLSATGNYGYTF
>TRBV19|NA|many|TRBJ1-2
TGTGCCAGTACGTGGACTAACTATGGCTACACCTTC
CASTWTNYGYTF
>TRBV12-3/TRBV12-4|NA|once|TRBJ2-2
TGTGCAAGAAGGGGAGGAGTGACAGGGCACGGGGAGCTGTTTTTT
CARRGGVTGHGELFF
>TRBV19|TRBD1|many|TRBJ2-2
TGTGCCAGTAGTGACAGGGGTGGTACCGGGGAGCTGTTTTTT
CASSDRGGTGELFF
>TRBV7-9|TRBD2|few|TRBJ2-1
TGTGCCAGCAGCTTCAGACTAGCGGGGGGGAATGAGCAGTTCTTC
CASSFRLAGGNEQFF
>TRBV12-3/TRBV12-4|NA|many|TRBJ1-5
TGTGCCACCCAGCTAGGGTACAATCAGCCCCAGCATTTT
CATQLGYNQPQHF
>TRBV20-1|NA|NA|TRBJ1-6
TGCAGTGCTAAACAGATTAGCTCCTATAATTCACCCCTCCACTTT
CSAKQISSYNSPLHF
>TRBV29-1|NA|many|TRBJ2-5
TGCAGCGTTGTGGGAAGTAAAGAGACCCAGTACTTC
CSVVGSKETQYF
>TRBV6-5|NA|few|TRBJ2-5
TGTGCCAGCAGTTACTTGCCAGGGTCAAGAGAGACCCAGTACTTC
CASSYLPGSRETQYF
>TRBV28|TRBD1|many|TRBJ1-1
TGTGCCAGCACCAACCCCGGGACAGGGAGAACTGAAGCTTTCTTT
CASTNPGTGRTEAFF